This T cell receptor beta chain was sequenced during a study of T cells in localized non-small cell lung cancer. A note on this clone: The antigen remains unidentified.

The table came from immunoSEQ multiplex PCR; TCRdb's copy has only in-frame clones and leaves some out. This table has about 59,000 clones, over 85% appearing once. V was pared by 2 bases and J by 7 bases, with 20 bases between. This CDR3 is 16 amino acids long. Per the germline V gene, CDR1 is MNHNS and CDR2 is SASEGT. Whole-study results and caveats: Appearance in adjacent lung was seen for a median approximately 58 of the top 100 tumor clones.

The sequence derives from a man between 40 and 69 years old with stage I squamous cell lung carcinoma. The sequenced sample was peripheral blood, obtained before any cancer treatment. The chain couples TRBV6-1 to TRBJ1-2; weak D call: TRBD1 (5 bases). The CDR3 DNA reads as TGTGCCAGCAGTGAAACCCTTCAACCCTGGGGACGTGGCTACACCTTC. This encodes CASSETLQPWGRGYTF.